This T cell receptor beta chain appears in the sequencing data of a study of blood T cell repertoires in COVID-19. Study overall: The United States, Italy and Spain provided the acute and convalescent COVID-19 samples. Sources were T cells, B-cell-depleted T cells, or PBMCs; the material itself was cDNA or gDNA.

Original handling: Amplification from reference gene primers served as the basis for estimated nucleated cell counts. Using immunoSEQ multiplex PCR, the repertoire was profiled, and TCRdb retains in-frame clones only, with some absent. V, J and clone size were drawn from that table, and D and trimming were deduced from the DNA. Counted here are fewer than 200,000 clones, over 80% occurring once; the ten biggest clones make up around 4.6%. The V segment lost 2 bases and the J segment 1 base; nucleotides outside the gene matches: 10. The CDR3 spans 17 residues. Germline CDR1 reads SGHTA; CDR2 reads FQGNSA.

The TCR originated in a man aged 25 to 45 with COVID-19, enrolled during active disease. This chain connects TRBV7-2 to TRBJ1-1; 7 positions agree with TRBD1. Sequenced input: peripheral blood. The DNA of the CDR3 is TGTGCCAGCAGCTTATCGGTTCGGTGGACAGGGAACACTGAAGCTTTCTTT. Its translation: CASSLSVRWTGNTEAFF.